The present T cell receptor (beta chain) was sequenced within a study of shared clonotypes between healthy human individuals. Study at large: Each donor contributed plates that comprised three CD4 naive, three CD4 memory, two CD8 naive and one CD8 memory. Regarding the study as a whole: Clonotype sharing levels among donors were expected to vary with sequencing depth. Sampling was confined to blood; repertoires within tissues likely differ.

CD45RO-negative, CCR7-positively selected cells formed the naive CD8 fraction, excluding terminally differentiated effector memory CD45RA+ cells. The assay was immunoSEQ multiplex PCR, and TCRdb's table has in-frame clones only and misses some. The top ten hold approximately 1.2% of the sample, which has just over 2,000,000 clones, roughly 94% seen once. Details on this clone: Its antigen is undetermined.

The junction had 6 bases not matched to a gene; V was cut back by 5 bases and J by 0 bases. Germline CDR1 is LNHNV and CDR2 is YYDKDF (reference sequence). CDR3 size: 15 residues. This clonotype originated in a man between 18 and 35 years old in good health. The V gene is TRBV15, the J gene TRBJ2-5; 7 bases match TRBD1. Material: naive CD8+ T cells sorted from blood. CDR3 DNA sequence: TGTGCCACCAGCGGGGGACAGCAGTACCAAGAGACCCAGTACTTC. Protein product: CATSGGQQYQETQYF.